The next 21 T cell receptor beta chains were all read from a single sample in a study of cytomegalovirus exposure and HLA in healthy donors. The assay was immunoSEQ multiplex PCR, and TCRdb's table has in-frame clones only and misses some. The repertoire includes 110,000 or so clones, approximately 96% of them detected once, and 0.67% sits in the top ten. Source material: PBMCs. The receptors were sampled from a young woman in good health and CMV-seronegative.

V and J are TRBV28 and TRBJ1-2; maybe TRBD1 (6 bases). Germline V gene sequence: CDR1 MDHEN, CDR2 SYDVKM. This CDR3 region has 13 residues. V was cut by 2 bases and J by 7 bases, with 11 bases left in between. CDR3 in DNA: TGTGCCAGCAGTTTAGTAACAGGGTTTGGCTACACCTTC. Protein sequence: CASSLVTGFGYTF.

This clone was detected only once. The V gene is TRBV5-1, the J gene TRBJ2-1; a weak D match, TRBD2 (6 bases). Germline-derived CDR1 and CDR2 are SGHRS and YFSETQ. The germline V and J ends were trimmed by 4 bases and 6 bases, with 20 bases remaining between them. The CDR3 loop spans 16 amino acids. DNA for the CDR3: TGCGCCAGCAGCCTCACGGGGGAGCCGGCGGCCAATGAGCAGTTCTTC. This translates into CASSLTGEPAANEQFF.

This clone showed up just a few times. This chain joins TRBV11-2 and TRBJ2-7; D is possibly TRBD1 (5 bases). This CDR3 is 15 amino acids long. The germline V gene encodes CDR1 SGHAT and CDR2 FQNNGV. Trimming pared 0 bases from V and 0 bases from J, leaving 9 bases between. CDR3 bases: TGTGCCAGCAGCTTAGATATAGGGGCCTCCTACGAGCAGTACTTC. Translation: CASSLDIGASYEQYF.

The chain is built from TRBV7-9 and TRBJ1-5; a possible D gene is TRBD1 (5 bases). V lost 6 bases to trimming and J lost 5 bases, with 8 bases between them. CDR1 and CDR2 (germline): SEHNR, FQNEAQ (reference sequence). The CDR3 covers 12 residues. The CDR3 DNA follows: TGTGCCAGCAGGCTAGGGGATCAGCCCCAGCATTTT. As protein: CASRLGDQPQHF.

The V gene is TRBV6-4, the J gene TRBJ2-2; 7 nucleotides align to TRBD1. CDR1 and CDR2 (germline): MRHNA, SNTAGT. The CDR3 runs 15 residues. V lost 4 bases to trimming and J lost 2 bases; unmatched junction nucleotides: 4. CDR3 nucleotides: TGTGCCAGCAGTGTTGGACAGGCTAACACCGGGGAGCTGTTTTTT. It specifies CASSVGQANTGELFF.

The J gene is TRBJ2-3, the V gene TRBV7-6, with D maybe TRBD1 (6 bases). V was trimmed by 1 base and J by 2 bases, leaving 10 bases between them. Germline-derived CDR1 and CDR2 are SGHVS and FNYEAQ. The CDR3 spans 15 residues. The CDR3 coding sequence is TGTGCCAGCAGCTTAGAAGACAGGCCCACAGATACGCAGTATTTT. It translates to CASSLEDRPTDTQYF.

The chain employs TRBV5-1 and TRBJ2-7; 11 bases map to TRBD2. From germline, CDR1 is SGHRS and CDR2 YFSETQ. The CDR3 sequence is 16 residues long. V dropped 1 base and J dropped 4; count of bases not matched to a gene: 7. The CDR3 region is CASSLISGGAVYEQYF. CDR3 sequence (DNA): TGCGCCAGCAGCTTGATTAGCGGGGGGGCCGTTTACGAGCAGTACTTC.

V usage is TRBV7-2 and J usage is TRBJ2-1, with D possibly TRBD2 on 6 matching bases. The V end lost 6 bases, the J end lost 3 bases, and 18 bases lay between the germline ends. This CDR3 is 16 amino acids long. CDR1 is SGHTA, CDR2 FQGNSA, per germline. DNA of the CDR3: TGTGCCAGCAGTTTGGGCCGGGACTTCTACTACAATGAGCAGTTCTTC. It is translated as CASSLGRDFYYNEQFF.

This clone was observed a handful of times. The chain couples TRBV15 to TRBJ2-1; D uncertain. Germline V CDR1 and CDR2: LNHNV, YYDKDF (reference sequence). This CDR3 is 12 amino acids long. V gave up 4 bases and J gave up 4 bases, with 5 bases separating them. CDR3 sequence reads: CATSIGYNEQFF. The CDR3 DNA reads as TGTGCCACCAGCATCGGGTACAATGAGCAGTTCTTC.

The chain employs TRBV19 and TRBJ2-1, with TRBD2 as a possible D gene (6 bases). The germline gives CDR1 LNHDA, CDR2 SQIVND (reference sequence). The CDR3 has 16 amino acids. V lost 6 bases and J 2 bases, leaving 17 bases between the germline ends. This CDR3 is CASRATSFGPYNEQFF. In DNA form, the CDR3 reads TGTGCCAGTAGGGCTACTAGCTTTGGTCCCTACAATGAGCAGTTCTTC.

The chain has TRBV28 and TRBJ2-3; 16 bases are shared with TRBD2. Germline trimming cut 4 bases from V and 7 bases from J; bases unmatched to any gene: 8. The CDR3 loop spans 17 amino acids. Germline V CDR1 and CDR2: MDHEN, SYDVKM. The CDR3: CASSSPGLAGGLNTQYF. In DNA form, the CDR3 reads TGTGCCAGCAGTTCGCCGGGACTAGCGGGGGGGCTTAATACGCAGTATTTT.

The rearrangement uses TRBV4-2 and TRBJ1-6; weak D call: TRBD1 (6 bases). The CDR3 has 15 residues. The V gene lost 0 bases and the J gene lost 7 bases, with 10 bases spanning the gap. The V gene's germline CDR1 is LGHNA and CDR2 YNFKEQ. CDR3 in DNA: TGTGCCAGCAGCCAAGATTGGGGGGGCAATTCACCCCTCCACTTT. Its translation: CASSQDWGGNSPLHF.

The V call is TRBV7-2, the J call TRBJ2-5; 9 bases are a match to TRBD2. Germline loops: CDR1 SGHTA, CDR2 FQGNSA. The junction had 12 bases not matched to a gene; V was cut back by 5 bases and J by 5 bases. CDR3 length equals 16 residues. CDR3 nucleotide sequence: TGTGCCAGCAGCAATAGCGGGGGTCAGGTGCGGGAGACCCAGTACTTC. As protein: CASSNSGGQVRETQYF.

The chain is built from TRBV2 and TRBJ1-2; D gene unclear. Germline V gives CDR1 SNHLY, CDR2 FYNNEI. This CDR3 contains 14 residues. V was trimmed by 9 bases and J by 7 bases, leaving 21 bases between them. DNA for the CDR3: TGTGCCAGGGCCGGTCAAACGGGAGCATCTGGCTACACCTTC. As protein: CARAGQTGASGYTF.

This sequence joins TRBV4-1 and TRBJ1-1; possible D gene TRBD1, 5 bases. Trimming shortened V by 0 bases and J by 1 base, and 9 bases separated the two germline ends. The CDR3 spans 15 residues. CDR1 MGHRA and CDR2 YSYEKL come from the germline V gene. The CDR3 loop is CASSQDGGRNTEAFF. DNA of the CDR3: TGCGCCAGCAGCCAAGATGGGGGGAGGAACACTGAAGCTTTCTTT.

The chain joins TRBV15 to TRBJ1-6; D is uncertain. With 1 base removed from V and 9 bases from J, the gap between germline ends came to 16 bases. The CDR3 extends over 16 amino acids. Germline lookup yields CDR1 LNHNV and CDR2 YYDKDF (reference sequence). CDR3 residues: CATSRAFGASSSPLHF. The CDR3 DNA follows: TGTGCCACCAGCAGAGCCTTCGGCGCTAGTAGTTCACCCCTCCACTTT.

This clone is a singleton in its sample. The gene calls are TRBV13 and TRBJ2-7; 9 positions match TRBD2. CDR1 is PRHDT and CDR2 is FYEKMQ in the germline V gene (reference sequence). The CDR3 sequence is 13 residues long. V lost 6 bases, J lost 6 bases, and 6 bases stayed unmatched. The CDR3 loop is CASSLGLAGEQYF. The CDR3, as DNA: TGTGCCAGCAGTCTGGGACTAGCAGGCGAGCAGTACTTC. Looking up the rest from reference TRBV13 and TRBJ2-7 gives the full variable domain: AAGVIQSPRHLIKEKRETATLKCYPIPRHDTVYWYQQGPGQDPQFLISFYEKMQSDKGSIPDRFSAQQFSDYHSELNMSSLELGDSALYFCASSLGLAGEQYFGPGTRLTVT.

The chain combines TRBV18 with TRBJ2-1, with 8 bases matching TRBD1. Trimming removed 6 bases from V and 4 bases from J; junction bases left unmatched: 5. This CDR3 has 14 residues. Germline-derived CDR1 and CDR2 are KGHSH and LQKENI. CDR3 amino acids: CASSQQGVYNEQFF. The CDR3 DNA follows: TGTGCCAGCTCTCAACAGGGGGTTTACAATGAGCAGTTCTTC.

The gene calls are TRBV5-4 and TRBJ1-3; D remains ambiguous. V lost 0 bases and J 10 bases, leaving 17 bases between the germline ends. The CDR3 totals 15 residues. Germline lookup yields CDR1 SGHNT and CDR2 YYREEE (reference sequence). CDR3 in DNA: TGTGCCAGCAGCTTGGCGAGCTCCGGCGGAGAAACCATATATTTT. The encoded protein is CASSLASSGGETIYF.

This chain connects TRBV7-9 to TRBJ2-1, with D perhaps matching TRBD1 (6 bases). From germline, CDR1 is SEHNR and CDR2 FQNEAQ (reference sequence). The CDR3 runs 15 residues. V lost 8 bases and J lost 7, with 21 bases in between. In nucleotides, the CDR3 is TGTGCCAGCTCCCGTTATTCGGGGACAAATAATGAGCAGTTCTTC. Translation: CASSRYSGTNNEQFF.

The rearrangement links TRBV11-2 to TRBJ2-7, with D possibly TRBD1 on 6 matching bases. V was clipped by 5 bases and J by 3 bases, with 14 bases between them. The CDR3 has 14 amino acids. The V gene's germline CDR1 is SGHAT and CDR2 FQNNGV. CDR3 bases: TGTGCCAGCAGCCCCGGGCCGGGACACTACGAGCAGTACTTC. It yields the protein CASSPGPGHYEQYF. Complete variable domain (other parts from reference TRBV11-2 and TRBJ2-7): EAGVAQSPRYKIIEKRQSVAFWCNPISGHATLYWYQQILGQGPKLLIQFQNNGVVDDSQLPKDRFSAERLKGVDSTLKIQPAKLEDSAVYLCASSPGPGHYEQYFGPGTRLTVT.